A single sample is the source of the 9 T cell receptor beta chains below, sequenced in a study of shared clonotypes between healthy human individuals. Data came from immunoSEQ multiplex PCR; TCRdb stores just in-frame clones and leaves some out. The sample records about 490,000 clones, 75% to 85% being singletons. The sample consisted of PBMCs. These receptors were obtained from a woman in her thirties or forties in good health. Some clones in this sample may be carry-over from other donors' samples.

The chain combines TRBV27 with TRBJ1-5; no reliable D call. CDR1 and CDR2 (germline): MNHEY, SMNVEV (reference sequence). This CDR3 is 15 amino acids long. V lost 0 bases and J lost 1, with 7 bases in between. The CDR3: CASSLSGRSNQPQHF. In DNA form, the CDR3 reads TGTGCCAGCAGTTTATCGGGTAGGAGCAATCAGCCCCAGCATTTT.

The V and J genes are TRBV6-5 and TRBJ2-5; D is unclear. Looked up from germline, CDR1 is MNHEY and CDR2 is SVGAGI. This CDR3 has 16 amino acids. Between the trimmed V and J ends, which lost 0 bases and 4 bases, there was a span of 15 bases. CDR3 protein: CASSYSILTDGETQYF. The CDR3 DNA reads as TGTGCCAGCAGTTACTCGATATTGACTGATGGAGAGACCCAGTACTTC.

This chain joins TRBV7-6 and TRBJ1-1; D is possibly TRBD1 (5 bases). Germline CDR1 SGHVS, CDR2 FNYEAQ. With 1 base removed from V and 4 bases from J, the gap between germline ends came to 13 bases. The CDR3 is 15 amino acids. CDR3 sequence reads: CASSLGGHRGTEAFF. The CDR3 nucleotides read TGTGCCAGCAGCTTAGGAGGACATCGGGGCACTGAAGCTTTCTTT.

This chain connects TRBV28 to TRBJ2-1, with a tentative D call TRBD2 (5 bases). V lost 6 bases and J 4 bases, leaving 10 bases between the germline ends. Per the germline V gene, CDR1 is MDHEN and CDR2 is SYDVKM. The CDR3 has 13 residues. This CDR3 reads CASSPGSYNEQFF. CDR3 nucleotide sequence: TGTGCCAGCAGCCCGGGGTCATACAATGAGCAGTTCTTC.

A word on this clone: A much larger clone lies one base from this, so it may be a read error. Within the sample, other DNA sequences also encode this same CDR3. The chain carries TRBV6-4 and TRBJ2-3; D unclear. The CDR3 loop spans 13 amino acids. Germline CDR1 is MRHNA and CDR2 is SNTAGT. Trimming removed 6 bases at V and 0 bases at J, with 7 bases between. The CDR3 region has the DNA TGTGCCAGCAGCGGTTCCAGCACAGATACGCAGTATTTT. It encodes CASSGSSTDTQYF.

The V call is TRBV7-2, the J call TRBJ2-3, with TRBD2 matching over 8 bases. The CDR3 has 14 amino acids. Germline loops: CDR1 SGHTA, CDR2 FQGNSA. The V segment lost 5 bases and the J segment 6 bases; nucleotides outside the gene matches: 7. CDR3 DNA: TGTGCCAGCAGCCAGGGACTAGTCCCCGATACGCAGTATTTT. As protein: CASSQGLVPDTQYF.

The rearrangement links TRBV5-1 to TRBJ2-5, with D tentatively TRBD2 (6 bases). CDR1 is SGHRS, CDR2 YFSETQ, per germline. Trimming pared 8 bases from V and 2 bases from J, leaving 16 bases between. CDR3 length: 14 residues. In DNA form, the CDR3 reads TGCGCCAGTTATAACTCCGGGGGACAAGAGACCCAGTACTTC. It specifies CASYNSGGQETQYF. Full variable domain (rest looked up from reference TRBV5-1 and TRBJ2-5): KAGVTQTPRYLIKTRGQQVTLSCSPISGHRSVSWYQQTPGQGLQFLFEYFSETQRNKGNFPGRFSGRQFSNSRSEMNVSTLELGDSALYLCASYNSGGQETQYFGPGTRLLVL.

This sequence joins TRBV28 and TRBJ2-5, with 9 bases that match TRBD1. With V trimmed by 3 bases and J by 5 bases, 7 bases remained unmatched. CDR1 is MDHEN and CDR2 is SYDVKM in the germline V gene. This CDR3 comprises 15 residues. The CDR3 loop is CASSLSQGAWETQYF. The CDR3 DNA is TGTGCCAGCAGTTTGTCACAGGGGGCGTGGGAGACCCAGTACTTC.

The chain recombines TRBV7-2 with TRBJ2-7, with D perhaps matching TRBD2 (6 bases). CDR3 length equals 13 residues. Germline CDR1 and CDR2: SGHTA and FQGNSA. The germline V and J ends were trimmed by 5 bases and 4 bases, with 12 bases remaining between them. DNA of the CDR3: TGTGCCAGCAGCCGGGCAGGGAGGTACGAGCAGTACTTC. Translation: CASSRAGRYEQYF.